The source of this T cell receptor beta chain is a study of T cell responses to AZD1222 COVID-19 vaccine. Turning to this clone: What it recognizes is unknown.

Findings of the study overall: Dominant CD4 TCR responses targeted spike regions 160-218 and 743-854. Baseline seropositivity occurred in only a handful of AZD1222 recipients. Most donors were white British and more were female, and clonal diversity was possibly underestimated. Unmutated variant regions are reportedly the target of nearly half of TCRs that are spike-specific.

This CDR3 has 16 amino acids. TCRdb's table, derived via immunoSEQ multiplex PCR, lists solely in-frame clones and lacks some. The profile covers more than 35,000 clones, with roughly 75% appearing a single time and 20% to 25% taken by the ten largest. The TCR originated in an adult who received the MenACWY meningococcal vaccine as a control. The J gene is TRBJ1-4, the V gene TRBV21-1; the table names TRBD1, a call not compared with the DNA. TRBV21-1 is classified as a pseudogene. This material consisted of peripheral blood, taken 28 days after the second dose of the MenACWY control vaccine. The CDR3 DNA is TGTGCCAGCAGCAAAGCCCAGGGGGCGACTAATGAAAAACTGTTTTTT. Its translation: CASSKAQGATNEKLFF.